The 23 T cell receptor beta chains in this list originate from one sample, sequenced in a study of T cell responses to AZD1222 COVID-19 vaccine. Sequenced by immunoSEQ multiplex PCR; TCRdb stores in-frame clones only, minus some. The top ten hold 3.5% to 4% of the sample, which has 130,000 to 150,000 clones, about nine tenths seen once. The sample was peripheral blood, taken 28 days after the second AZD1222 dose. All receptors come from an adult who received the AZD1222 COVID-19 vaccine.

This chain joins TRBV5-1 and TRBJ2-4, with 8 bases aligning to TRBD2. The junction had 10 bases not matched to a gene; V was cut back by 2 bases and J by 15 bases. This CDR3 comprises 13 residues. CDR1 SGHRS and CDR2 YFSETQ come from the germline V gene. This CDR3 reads CASSLGAGGARYF. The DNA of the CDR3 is TGCGCCAGCAGCTTAGGGGCGGGGGGAGCGCGGTACTTC.

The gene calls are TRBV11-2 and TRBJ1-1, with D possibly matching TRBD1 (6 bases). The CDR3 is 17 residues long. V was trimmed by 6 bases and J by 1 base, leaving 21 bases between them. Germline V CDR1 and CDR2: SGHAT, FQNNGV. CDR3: CASRVRDGGGGNTEAFF. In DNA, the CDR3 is TGTGCCAGCAGGGTCCGGGACGGGGGCGGTGGGAACACTGAAGCTTTCTTT.

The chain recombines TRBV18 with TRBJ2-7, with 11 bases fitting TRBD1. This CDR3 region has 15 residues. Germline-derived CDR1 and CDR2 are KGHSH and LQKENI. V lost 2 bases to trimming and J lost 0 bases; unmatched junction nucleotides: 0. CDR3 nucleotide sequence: TGTGCCAGCTCACCAGGGACAGGGGGCTCCTACGAGCAGTACTTC. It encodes CASSPGTGGSYEQYF. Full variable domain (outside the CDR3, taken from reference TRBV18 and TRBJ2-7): NAGVMQNPRHLVRRRGQEARLRCSPMKGHSHVYWYRQLPEEGLKFMVYLQKENIIDESGMPKERFSAEFPKEGPSILRIQQVVRGDSAAYFCASSPGTGGSYEQYFGPGTRLTVT.

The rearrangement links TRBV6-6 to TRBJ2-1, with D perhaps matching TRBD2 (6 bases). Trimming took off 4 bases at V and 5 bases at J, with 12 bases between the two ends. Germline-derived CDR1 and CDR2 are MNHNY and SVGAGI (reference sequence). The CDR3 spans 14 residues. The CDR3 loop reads CASSSRGSDNEQFF. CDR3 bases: TGTGCCAGCAGTTCTCGGGGGAGTGACAATGAGCAGTTCTTC.

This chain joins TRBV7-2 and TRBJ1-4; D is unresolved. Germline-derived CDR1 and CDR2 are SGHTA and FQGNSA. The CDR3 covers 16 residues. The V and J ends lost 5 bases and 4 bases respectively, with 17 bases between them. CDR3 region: CASSHRGNSLNEKLFF. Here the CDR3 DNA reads TGTGCCAGCAGCCATAGAGGGAACTCTCTTAATGAAAAACTGTTTTTT.

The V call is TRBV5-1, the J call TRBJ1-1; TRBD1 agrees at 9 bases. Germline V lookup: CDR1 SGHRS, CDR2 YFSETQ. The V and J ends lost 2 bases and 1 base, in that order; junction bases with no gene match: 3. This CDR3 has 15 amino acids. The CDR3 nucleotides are TGCGCCAGCAGCTTAGGACAGGGGCAGAACACTGAAGCTTTCTTT. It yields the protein CASSLGQGQNTEAFF.

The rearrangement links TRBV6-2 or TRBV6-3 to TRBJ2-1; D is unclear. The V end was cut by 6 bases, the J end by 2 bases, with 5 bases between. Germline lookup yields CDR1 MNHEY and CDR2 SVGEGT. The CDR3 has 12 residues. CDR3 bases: TGTGCCAGCAGCGGGCCCTACAATGAGCAGTTCTTC. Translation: CASSGPYNEQFF.

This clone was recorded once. The CDR3 DNA is TGCGCCAGCAGCTTGACGGGACAGGCTGCTGGGGAGCAGTACTTC. Amino acid sequence: CASSLTGQAAGEQYF. This sequence joins TRBV5-1 and TRBJ2-7, with 8 positions matching TRBD1. The germline CDR1 and CDR2 sequences are SGHRS and YFSETQ. Unmatched junction bases numbered 10, after V lost 1 base and J lost 7 bases. This CDR3 spans 15 amino acids.

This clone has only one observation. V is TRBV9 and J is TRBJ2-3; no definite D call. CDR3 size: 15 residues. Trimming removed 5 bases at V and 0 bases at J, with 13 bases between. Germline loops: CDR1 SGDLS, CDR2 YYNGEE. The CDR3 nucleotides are TGTGCCAGCAGGGCCCTAGGCGGTAGCACAGATACGCAGTATTTT. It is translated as CASRALGGSTDTQYF.

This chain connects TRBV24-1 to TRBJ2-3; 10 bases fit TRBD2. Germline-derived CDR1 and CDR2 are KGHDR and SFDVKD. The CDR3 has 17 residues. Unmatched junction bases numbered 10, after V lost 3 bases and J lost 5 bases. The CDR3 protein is CATSDATAGGQLDTQYF. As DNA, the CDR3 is TGTGCCACCAGTGATGCGACAGCGGGGGGGCAGTTAGATACGCAGTATTTT.

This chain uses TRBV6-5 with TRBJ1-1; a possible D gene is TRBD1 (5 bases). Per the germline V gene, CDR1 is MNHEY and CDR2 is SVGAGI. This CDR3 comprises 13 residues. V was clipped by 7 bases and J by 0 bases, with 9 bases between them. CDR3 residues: CASTGRVNTEAFF. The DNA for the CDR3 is TGTGCCAGCACGGGACGAGTGAACACTGAAGCTTTCTTT.

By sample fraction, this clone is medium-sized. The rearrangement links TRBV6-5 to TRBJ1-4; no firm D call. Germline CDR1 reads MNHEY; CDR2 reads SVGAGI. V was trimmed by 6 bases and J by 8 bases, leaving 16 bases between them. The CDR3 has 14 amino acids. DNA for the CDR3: TGTGCCAGCAGGAGGACGGCTGGAGGAGAAAAACTGTTTTTT. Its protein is CASRRTAGGEKLFF.

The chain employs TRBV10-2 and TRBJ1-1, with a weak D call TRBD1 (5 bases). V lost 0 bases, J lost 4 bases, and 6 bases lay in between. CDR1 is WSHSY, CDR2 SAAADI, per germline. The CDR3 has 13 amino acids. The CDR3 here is CASSESGATEAFF. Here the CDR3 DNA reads TGCGCCAGCAGTGAGTCAGGGGCCACTGAAGCTTTCTTT.

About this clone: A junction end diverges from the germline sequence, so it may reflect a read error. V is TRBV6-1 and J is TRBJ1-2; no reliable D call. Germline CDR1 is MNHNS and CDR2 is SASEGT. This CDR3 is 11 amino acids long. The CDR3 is CASSEGYGYTF. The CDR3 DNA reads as TGTGCCAGCAGCGAAGGGTATGGCTACACCTTC.

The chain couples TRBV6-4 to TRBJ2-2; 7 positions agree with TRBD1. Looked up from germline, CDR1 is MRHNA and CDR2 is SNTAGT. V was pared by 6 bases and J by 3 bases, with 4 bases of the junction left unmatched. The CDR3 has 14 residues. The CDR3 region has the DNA TGTGCCAGCAGCCACCAGGGGGACACCGGGGAGCTGTTTTTT. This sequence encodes CASSHQGDTGELFF.

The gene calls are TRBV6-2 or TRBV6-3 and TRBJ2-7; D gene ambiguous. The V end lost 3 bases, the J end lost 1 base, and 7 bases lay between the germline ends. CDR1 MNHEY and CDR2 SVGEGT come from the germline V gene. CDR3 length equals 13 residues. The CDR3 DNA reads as TGTGCCAGCAGTTATGGCGGATCCTACGAGCAGTACTTC. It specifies CASSYGGSYEQYF.

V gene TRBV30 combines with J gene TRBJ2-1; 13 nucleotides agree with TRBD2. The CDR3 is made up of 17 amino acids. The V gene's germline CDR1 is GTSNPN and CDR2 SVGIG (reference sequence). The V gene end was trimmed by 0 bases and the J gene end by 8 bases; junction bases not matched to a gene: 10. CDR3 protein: CAWSVLSTLAGGHEQFF. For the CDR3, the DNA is TGTGCCTGGAGTGTACTATCAACACTAGCGGGAGGGCATGAGCAGTTCTTC.

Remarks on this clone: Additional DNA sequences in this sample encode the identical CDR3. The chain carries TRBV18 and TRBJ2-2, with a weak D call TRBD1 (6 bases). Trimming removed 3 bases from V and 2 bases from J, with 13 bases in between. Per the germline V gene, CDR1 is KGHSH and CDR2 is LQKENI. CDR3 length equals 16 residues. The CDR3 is CASSPPRGKNTGELFF. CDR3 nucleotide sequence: TGTGCCAGCTCACCCCCCAGGGGAAAAAACACCGGGGAGCTGTTTTTT.

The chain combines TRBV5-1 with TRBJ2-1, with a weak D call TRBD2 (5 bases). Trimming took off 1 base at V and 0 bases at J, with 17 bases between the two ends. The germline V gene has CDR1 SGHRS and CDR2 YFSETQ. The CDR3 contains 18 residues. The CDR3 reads CASSLRVNGAASYNEQFF. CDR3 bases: TGCGCCAGCAGCTTGAGAGTAAACGGAGCGGCCTCCTACAATGAGCAGTTCTTC.

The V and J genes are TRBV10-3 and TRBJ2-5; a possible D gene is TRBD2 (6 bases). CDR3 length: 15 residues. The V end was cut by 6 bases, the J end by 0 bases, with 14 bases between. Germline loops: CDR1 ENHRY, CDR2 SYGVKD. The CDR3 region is CAISLTGGHQETQYF. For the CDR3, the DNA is TGTGCCATCAGCCTGACCGGGGGTCACCAAGAGACCCAGTACTTC.

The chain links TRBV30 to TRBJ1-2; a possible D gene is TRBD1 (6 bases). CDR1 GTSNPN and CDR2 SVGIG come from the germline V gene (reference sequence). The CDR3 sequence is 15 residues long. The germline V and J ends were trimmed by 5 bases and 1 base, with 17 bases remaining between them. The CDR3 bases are TGTGCCTGGGGAAGGGGACTACAGGGTAACTATGGCTACACCTTC. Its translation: CAWGRGLQGNYGYTF.

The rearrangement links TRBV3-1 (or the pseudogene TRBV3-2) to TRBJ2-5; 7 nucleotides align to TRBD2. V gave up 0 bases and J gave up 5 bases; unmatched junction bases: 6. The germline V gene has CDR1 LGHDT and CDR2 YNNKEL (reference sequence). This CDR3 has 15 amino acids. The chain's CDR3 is CASSQDYVAGETQYF. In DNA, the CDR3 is TGTGCCAGCAGCCAAGATTACGTAGCGGGTGAGACCCAGTACTTC.

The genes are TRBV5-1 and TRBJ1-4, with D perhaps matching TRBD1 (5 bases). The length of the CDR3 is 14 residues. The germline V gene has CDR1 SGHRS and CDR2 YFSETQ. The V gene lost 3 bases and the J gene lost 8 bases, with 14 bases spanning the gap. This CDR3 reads CASSSRGWGEKLFF. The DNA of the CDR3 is TGCGCCAGCAGCTCCCGGGGGTGGGGAGAAAAACTGTTTTTT.